The 8 T cell receptor beta chains below come from one sample, sequenced in a study of Graves' ophthalmopathy and Graves' hyperthyroidism. Amplification of TCR beta CDR3 regions used RNA transcripts. HTBI primers were used in a first-round RT-PCR, which preceded a second-round multiplex PCR. Using its own MiXCR run on the multiplex PCR reads, TCRdb lists one record per CDR3 protein. The sample carries around 660,000 distinct CDR3 sequences, about 40% recorded once. The source material was peripheral blood. The receptor source for this set is an adult man with Graves' ophthalmopathy.

This clonotype was detected many times. A much bigger clone sits one base away, suggesting this may be a read error. The CDR3 nucleotides read TGTGCCAGCAGCTTAGGGGACAATGAAGCTTTCTTT. Translation gives CASSLGDNEAFF. The chain has TRBV7-9 and TRBJ1-1, with a weak D call TRBD1 (6 bases). CDR3 length: 12 amino acids. The ends were cut back, 1 base at V and 7 bases at J, with 7 bases in the middle. Germline assignment: CDR1 SEHNR and CDR2 FQNEAQ (reference sequence). Based on the CDR3 plus reference TRBV7-9 and TRBJ1-1, the full variable domain is DTGVSQNPRHKITKRGQNVTFRCDPISEHNRLYWYRQTLGQGPEFLTYFQNEAQLEKSRLLSDRFSAERPKGSFSTLEIQRTEQGDSAMYLCASSLGDNEAFFGQGTRLTVV.

Comments on this clonotype: This may come from a read error, since a much larger clone is one base off. The V gene is TRBV7-9, the J gene TRBJ2-7; the match to TRBD1 covers 9 bases. Germline CDR1 reads SEHNR; CDR2 reads FQNEAQ (reference sequence). CDR3 length: 16 amino acids. DNA for the CDR3: TGTGCCGGCAGCCCTACCGGGACAGGGAAATCCTACGAGCAGTACTTC. As protein: CAGSPTGTGKSYEQYF.

As for this clonotype: Given a much more abundant clone one base away, this may be a read error. The chain couples TRBV10-3 to TRBJ1-1; unclear D gene. The CDR3 extends over 15 amino acids. Per the germline V gene, CDR1 is ENHRY and CDR2 is SYGVKD. CDR3 residues: CASSSYGTANTEAFF. The CDR3 DNA follows: TGTGCCAGCAGTTCATACGGCACAGCGAACACTGAAGCTTTCTTT.

The rearrangement links TRBV29-1 to TRBJ1-5; no reliable D call. Trimming removed 5 bases from V and 11 bases from J, with 16 bases in between. The CDR3 covers 12 residues. CDR1 SQVTM and CDR2 ANQGSEA come from the germline V gene. The CDR3, as DNA: TGCAGCGTTCCTGACATTCAAGAGACCCAGCATTTT. Translated: CSVPDIQETQHF.

On this clonotype itself: The junction and the germline gene differ at one end; a read error may be behind it. The rearrangement links TRBV25-1 to TRBJ1-1; a weak D match, TRBD1 (5 bases). The germline CDR1 and CDR2 sequences are MGHDK and SYGVNS. The CDR3 has 13 residues. The CDR3 DNA follows: TGTGCCAACTCCGGGGCGATTTACGCTGAAGCTTCCTTT. It is translated as CANSGAIYAEASF.

In this sample, this clonotype turned up many times. The chain links TRBV20-1 to TRBJ2-5; tentative D call: TRBD1 (6 bases). Germline V gives CDR1 DFQATT, CDR2 SNEGSKA (reference sequence). The CDR3 is made up of 16 amino acids. The V end was cut by 0 bases, the J end by 0 bases, with 14 bases between. The CDR3 nucleotides are TGCAGTGCTAGAGATTTCGGGACATTGTACCAAGAGACCCAGTACTTC. Translated: CSARDFGTLYQETQYF.

This clonotype was observed many times. The J gene is TRBJ1-6, the V gene TRBV2, with a possible D match to TRBD1 (5 bases). This CDR3 region has 15 residues. Germline assignment: CDR1 SNHLY and CDR2 FYNNEI. V was clipped by 5 bases and J by 8 bases, with 16 bases between them. The DNA of the CDR3 is TGTGCCAGCAGTTGGACACCAGCGCCGTATTCACCCCTCCACTTT. Amino acids: CASSWTPAPYSPLHF. Looking up the rest from reference TRBV2 and TRBJ1-6 gives the full variable domain: EPEVTQTPSHQVTQMGQEVILRCVPISNHLYFYWYRQILGQKVEFLVSFYNNEISEKSEIFDDQFSVERPDGSNFTLKIRSTKLEDSAMYFCASSWTPAPYSPLHFGNGTRLTVT.

This clonotype was counted ten times or more. V is TRBV10-3 and J is TRBJ2-7; D is uncertain. Germline CDR1 ENHRY, CDR2 SYGVKD. Trimming stripped 1 base from V and 1 base from J, with 8 bases between. The CDR3 is 14 amino acids. The CDR3 sequence: CAISELGASYEQYF. The CDR3 bases are TGTGCCATCAGTGAGTTAGGAGCTTCCTACGAGCAGTACTTC.